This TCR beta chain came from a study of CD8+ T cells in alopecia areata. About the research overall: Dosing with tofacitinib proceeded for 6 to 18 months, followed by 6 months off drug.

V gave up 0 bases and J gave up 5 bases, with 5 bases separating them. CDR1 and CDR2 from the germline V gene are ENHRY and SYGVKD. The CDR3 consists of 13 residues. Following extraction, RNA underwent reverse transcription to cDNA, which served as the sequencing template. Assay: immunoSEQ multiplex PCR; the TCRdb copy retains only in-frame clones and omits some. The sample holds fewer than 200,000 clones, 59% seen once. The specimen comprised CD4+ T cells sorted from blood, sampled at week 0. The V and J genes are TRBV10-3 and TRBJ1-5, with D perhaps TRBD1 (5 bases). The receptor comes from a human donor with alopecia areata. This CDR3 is CAISESGDQPQHF. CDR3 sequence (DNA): TGTGCCATCAGTGAGTCGGGGGATCAGCCCCAGCATTTT.